Shown below are 11 T cell receptor beta chains from a single sample sequenced in a study of T cell repertoires in cytomegalovirus infection. A single record per CDR3 protein comes from TCRdb applying MiXCR to the reads. In the table there are around 500,000 distinct CDR3 sequences, approximately 40% of which are singletons. These receptors have no known antigen. The material sequenced was cultured PBMCs, taken from culture after CMV antigen stimulation. These receptors were collected from a human donor in good health (CMV status not recorded). Some clones in this sample may be carry-over from other donors' samples.

This clonotype was found a few times. This rearrangement joins TRBV12-3 or TRBV12-4 to TRBJ2-3; 11 bases agree with TRBD1. V shed 5 bases and J 1 base; nucleotides not matched to a gene: 14. The CDR3 consists of 19 residues. The CDR3 DNA reads TGTGCCAGCAGTCCATCGCGGACAGGGGGCGTGGTGGGCACAGATACGCAGTATTTT. Translating gives CASSPSRTGGVVGTDTQYF.

This clonotype has at least ten counts. The chain has TRBV7-2 and TRBJ2-7; 14 bases align to TRBD2. The CDR3 extends over 18 amino acids. Germline V gene lookup returns CDR1 SGHTA and CDR2 FQGNSA. V was clipped by 0 bases and J by 6 bases; unmatched bases: 10. The CDR3 DNA reads as TGTGCCAGCAGCTTAGCGAGGAGACTAGCGGGGGGGACCGGCGAGCAGTACTTC. This sequence encodes CASSLARRLAGGTGEQYF.

In this sample, this clonotype turned up once. The chain links TRBV27 to TRBJ2-3; 10 bases match TRBD2. Trimming removed 7 bases from V and 6 bases from J; junction bases left unmatched: 10. This CDR3 has 15 amino acids. Germline values: CDR1 MNHEY, CDR2 SMNVEV (reference sequence). The CDR3 DNA follows: TGTGCCAGCAACACCGCTAGCGGGAGCATGGATACGCAGTATTTT. This gives the protein CASNTASGSMDTQYF.

This clonotype was picked up a small number of times. The chain has TRBV12-3 or TRBV12-4 and TRBJ1-4, with D perhaps TRBD1 (5 bases). This CDR3 contains 14 residues. V shed 4 bases and J shed 2 bases, with 8 bases lying between them. Written as DNA, the CDR3 is TGTGCCAGCAGTTCAGGGATCACTAATGAAAAACTGTTTTTT. Translating it yields CASSSGITNEKLFF.

This clonotype appeared once. The V and J genes are TRBV5-1 and TRBJ2-7, with 7 bases lining up with TRBD2. V shed 4 bases and J 6 bases; nucleotides not matched to a gene: 19. This CDR3 spans 17 amino acids. Germline assignment: CDR1 SGHRS and CDR2 YFSETQ. CDR3 sequence reads: CASSLGTGAGGSTEQYF. The CDR3 DNA reads as TGCGCCAGCAGCCTGGGAACAGGCGCCGGGGGGTCTACCGAGCAGTACTTC. Combining the CDR3 with reference TRBV5-1 and TRBJ2-7 gives the whole variable domain KAGVTQTPRYLIKTRGQQVTLSCSPISGHRSVSWYQQTPGQGLQFLFEYFSETQRNKGNFPGRFSGRQFSNSRSEMNVSTLELGDSALYLCASSLGTGAGGSTEQYFGPGTRLTVT.

This clonotype has ten or more counts. A read error may account for a junction end that differs from germline. The rearrangement links TRBV6-5 to TRBJ2-7, with 10 bases matching TRBD2. CDR3 size: 13 residues. Germline V CDR1 and CDR2: MNHEY, SVGAGI. DNA for the CDR3: TGTGCCAGCAGTTACCCCGGGACTAGCGAACAAGTCTTC. This codes for CASSYPGTSEQVF.

This chain links TRBV10-3 with TRBJ2-7, with 7 bases aligning to TRBD1. This CDR3 has 14 amino acids. J lost 9 bases, V lost 6 bases, and 14 bases had no gene match. The germline V gene has CDR1 ENHRY and CDR2 SYGVKD. CDR3 bases: TGTGCCATCAGGGACCCAAGGGGGCGCGTCAGGCAGTACTTC. Protein: CAIRDPRGRVRQYF.

The genes are TRBV7-8 and TRBJ2-1; the D call may be TRBD1 or TRBD2 (5 bases each). The CDR3 length is 16 residues. CDR1 is SGHVS and CDR2 is FQNEAQ in the germline V gene. Trimming removed 7 bases from V and 4 bases from J, with 20 bases in between. CDR3 coding DNA: TGTGCCAGCAACCCGTTACGAGGGGCCATGTACAATGAGCAGTTCTTC. Translation: CASNPLRGAMYNEQFF.

This clonotype has only a few counts. The chain joins TRBV7-2 to TRBJ1-6; D gene uncertain. In germline, CDR1 is SGHTA, CDR2 FQGNSA. V lost 3 bases and J 9 bases, leaving 12 bases between the germline ends. The CDR3 is 14 amino acids. The DNA of the CDR3 is TGTGCCAGCAGCTTTGAGGTTTTCGCTTCACCCCTCCACTTT. It codes for CASSFEVFASPLHF.

The chain uses TRBV4-2 and TRBJ1-5; possibly TRBD1 for D (6 bases). This CDR3 contains 15 residues. The ends were cut back, 1 base at V and 3 bases at J, with 10 bases in the middle. Looked up from germline, CDR1 is LGHNA and CDR2 is YNFKEQ. CDR3 protein: CASSQGGTPNQPQHF. The CDR3 coding sequence is TGTGCCAGCAGCCAAGGAGGGACACCCAATCAGCCCCAGCATTTT.

This clonotype was observed a handful of times. J is TRBJ2-1 and V is TRBV7-2; 10 bases match TRBD2. This CDR3 contains 14 residues. The ends lost 4 bases at V and 4 bases at J; junction bases unmatched: 1. CDR1 is SGHTA and CDR2 is FQGNSA in the germline V gene. The CDR3: CASSSSGGYNEQFF. Written as DNA, the CDR3 is TGTGCCAGCAGCTCTAGCGGGGGATACAATGAGCAGTTCTTC.